This TCR beta chain was found in a study of T cell changes during pregnancy in multiple sclerosis. The germline V gene has CDR1 SEHNR and CDR2 FQNEAQ (reference sequence). V was pared by 2 bases and J by 4 bases, with 5 bases of the junction left unmatched. The CDR3 contains 15 residues. The protocol was immunoSEQ multiplex PCR, while the TCRdb copy is restricted to in-frame clones and leaves out a portion. This table has 70,000 to 75,000 clones, roughly nine tenths appearing once. The sequencing used peripheral blood, collected in the second trimester of pregnancy. The TCR was taken from a female donor in good health, enrolled as a control in a pregnancy study. The chain couples TRBV7-9 to TRBJ2-3; 8 positions match TRBD2. CDR3 amino acids: CASSLLAGGADTQYF. In nucleotides, the CDR3 is TGTGCCAGCAGCTTATTGGCGGGGGGAGCAGATACGCAGTATTTT.